This T cell receptor (beta chain) was identified in a study of metastatic and nonmetastatic thyroid tumors. Patients were all untreated before their thyroid surgery. Original data processing: A classifier of distant metastasis in papillary thyroid cancer was built from CDR3 differences (across clinicopathological groups). TCRdb reanalyzed the PCR reads with MiXCR. In this record, the V and J calls reflect TCRdb's handling and not the investigators' own analysis. The table shows roughly 8,000 clones, with 26% occurring only once. The sequence derives from a female donor with papillary thyroid cancer or a benign thyroid nodule (not recorded which). Some clones in this sample may be carry-over from other donors' samples. The source material was adjacent normal tissue.

CDR3 in DNA: TGCGCCAGCAGCCGAGAGGTACAGGGGGTCACCGGGGAGCTGTTTTTT. It specifies CASSREVQGVTGELFF. The chain has TRBV4-1 and TRBJ2-2; 8 bases map to TRBD1. From germline, CDR1 is MGHRA and CDR2 YSYEKL. This CDR3 has 16 residues. Trimming took 4 bases from V and 4 from J; bases not matched to a gene: 8.